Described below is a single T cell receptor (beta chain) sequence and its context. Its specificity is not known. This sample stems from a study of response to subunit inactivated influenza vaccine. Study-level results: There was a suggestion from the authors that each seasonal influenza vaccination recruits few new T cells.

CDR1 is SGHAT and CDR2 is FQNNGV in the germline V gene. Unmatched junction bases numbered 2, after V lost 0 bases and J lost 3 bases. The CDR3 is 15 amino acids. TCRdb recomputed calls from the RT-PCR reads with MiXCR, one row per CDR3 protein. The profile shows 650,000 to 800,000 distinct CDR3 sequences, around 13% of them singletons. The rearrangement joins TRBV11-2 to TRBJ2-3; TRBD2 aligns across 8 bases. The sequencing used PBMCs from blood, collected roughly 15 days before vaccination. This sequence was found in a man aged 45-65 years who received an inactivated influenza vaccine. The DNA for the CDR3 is TGTGCCAGCAGCTTAGAGGCGGGGGGTACAGATACGCAGTATTTT. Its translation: CASSLEAGGTDTQYF.